Each of the 15 T cell receptor beta chains below was sequenced from the same sample in a study of identical twins. TCRdb called the 5' RACE reads again in MiXCR, with one record for every CDR3 protein. The table lists approximately 300,000 distinct CDR3 sequences, roughly 9.7% of them singletons. These data are also associated with another study on yellow fever vaccine responses in identical twins.

Input material: CD8+ T cells sorted from blood. The receptors come from a young woman in good health.

The chain combines TRBV7-8 with TRBJ2-3; perhaps TRBD2 as D (6 bases). The germline V gene has CDR1 SGHVS and CDR2 FQNEAQ. The germline V and J ends were trimmed by 4 bases and 6 bases, with 8 bases remaining between them. The CDR3 loop spans 12 amino acids. As DNA, the CDR3 is TGTGCCAGCAGCTCTACTAGCGATACGCAGTATTTT. Amino acids: CASSSTSDTQYF.

With respect to this clonotype: A much bigger clone sits one base away, suggesting this may be a read error. The chain joins TRBV7-6 to TRBJ2-1, with 11 bases aligning to TRBD2. J lost 9 bases, V lost 4 bases, and 8 bases had no gene match. The CDR3 contains 15 residues. Germline V lookup: CDR1 SGHVS, CDR2 FNYEAQ. CDR3 sequence (DNA): TGTGCCAGCAGCTGGGGACTAGCGGAGTACGGTGAGCAGTTCTTC. Its translation: CASSWGLAEYGEQFF.

This clonotype appeared a few times. The chain employs TRBV6-5 and TRBJ2-7; tentatively, D is TRBD2 (5 bases). The CDR3 is 14 residues long. The V gene lost 2 bases and the J gene lost 9 bases, with 17 bases spanning the gap. Per the germline V gene, CDR1 is MNHEY and CDR2 is SVGAGI. Written as DNA, the CDR3 is TGTGCCAGCAGTTACCCCGAGGCCCGGGGATGGCAGTACTTC. This codes for CASSYPEARGWQYF.

This clonotype was observed many times. The chain has TRBV6-2 or TRBV6-3 and TRBJ2-2; D is unclear. Germline-derived CDR1 and CDR2 are MNHEY and SVGEGT. Trimming took 0 bases from V and 5 from J, leaving 4 bases between them. The CDR3 extends over 13 amino acids. CDR3 DNA: TGTGCCAGCAGTTACTCCAAAACCGGGGAGCTGTTTTTT. Residues: CASSYSKTGELFF.

On this clonotype itself: An end of the junction differs from the germline gene, which may be a read error. The CDR3 protein is CASPPKGYTGEPFF. The CDR3 region has the DNA TGTGCCAGCCCTCCCAAGGGCTACACCGGGGAGCCGTTTTTT. J is TRBJ2-2 and V is TRBV28; perhaps TRBD2 as D (5 bases). Germline lookup yields CDR1 MDHEN and CDR2 SYDVKM. The CDR3 spans 14 residues.

V is TRBV21-1 and J is TRBJ2-7. TRBV21-1 is marked as a pseudogene. This CDR3 is built from 18 residues. Written as DNA, the CDR3 is TGTGCCAGCAGCCCCCGACCCATCGGAAATCAACCCCACTACGAGCAGTACTTC. This translates into CASSPRPIGNQPHYEQYF.

The V call is TRBV7-9, the J call TRBJ1-1; D ambiguous. CDR3 length: 14 residues. V was pared by 4 bases and J by 3 bases, with 12 bases between. In germline, CDR1 is SEHNR, CDR2 FQNEAQ (reference sequence). CDR3 region: CASSSTSKDTEAFF. The CDR3 DNA reads as TGTGCCAGCAGCTCTACCTCTAAGGACACTGAAGCTTTCTTT.

The table lists this clonotype with a few counts. This chain links TRBV6-2 or TRBV6-3 with TRBJ2-5; TRBD2 is a possible D gene (6 bases). Germline V gene lookup returns CDR1 MNHEY and CDR2 SVGEGT. V lost 2 bases to trimming and J lost 3 bases, with 7 bases between them. The CDR3 has 13 residues. CDR3 loop: CASSYREEETQYF. DNA of the CDR3: TGTGCCAGCAGTTACAGGGAGGAAGAGACCCAGTACTTC.

The chain joins TRBV20-1 to TRBJ2-3; 8 bases align to TRBD2. The ends lost 4 bases at V and 0 bases at J; junction bases unmatched: 12. Germline CDR1 is DFQATT and CDR2 is SNEGSKA (reference sequence). This CDR3 spans 17 amino acids. In nucleotides, the CDR3 is TGCAGTGCTAACGCCCCCAGCGGGAGTCTGAGCACAGATACGCAGTATTTT. Its protein product is CSANAPSGSLSTDTQYF.

In its sample, this clonotype was seen a few times. The chain is built from TRBV20-1 and TRBJ2-7; either TRBD1 or TRBD2 may fit D (6 bases each). Germline assignment: CDR1 DFQATT and CDR2 SNEGSKA (reference sequence). The V and J ends lost 5 bases and 2 bases respectively, with 19 bases between them. CDR3 length equals 15 residues. CDR3 amino acids: CSAQPKGGPTYEQYF. The DNA of the CDR3 is TGCAGTGCTCAACCCAAGGGGGGACCCACCTACGAGCAGTACTTC.

This clonotype was seen at least ten times. The genes are TRBV7-9 and TRBJ1-2; D gene unclear. The V gene's germline CDR1 is SEHNR and CDR2 FQNEAQ (reference sequence). The CDR3 loop spans 12 amino acids. V was cut by 5 bases and J by 8 bases, with 12 bases left in between. In DNA, the CDR3 is TGTGCCAGCAGCCCTCCCCTGGAGGGCTACACCTTC. Translating it yields CASSPPLEGYTF.

This clonotype turned up a few times. The chain couples TRBV7-2 to TRBJ2-7; 10 positions match TRBD2. The V and J ends lost 5 bases and 0 bases, in that order; junction bases with no gene match: 7. This CDR3 has 16 amino acids. Germline CDR1 SGHTA, CDR2 FQGNSA. CDR3 in amino acids: CASSPGSGGSSYEQYF. The CDR3, as DNA: TGTGCCAGCAGCCCGGGTAGCGGGGGGAGCTCCTACGAGCAGTACTTC.

This clonotype was detected a few times. This chain links TRBV11-2 with TRBJ2-7; TRBD2 agrees at 10 bases. Trimming cost V 7 bases and J 0 bases; bases outside gene matches: 12. This CDR3 region has 17 residues. Germline CDR1 reads SGHAT; CDR2 reads FQNNGV. The CDR3 reads CASKGLATSDGSYEQYF. Here the CDR3 DNA reads TGTGCCAGCAAGGGACTAGCGACATCGGACGGCTCCTACGAGCAGTACTTC.

The chain is built from TRBV7-3 and TRBJ2-3; 9 bases align to TRBD2. CDR1 is SGHTA and CDR2 is FQGTGA in the germline V gene. The CDR3 loop spans 15 amino acids. V lost 6 bases, J lost 3 bases, and 7 bases stayed unmatched. CDR3 nucleotides: TGTGCCAGCAGGACAGCGGGGGGCAGGACAGATACGCAGTATTTT. Translated: CASRTAGGRTDTQYF.

In this sample, this clonotype turned up a few times. The rearrangement joins TRBV14 to TRBJ1-5; TRBD1 might be the D (5 bases). CDR3 length: 14 residues. Germline V CDR1 and CDR2: SGHDN, FVKESK. V was clipped by 5 bases and J by 3 bases, with 11 bases between them. CDR3 loop: CASSMQGNNQPQHF. The CDR3 nucleotides are TGTGCCAGCAGCATGCAGGGTAACAATCAGCCCCAGCATTTT.